The rows below give T cell receptor beta chains drawn from one sample of a study of cytomegalovirus exposure and HLA in healthy donors. TCRdb keeps only in-frame clones here, not all; method: immunoSEQ multiplex PCR. The table has about 210,000 clones, about 81% seen once. The sample comprised PBMCs. The source is a man aged 35-49 years in good health and CMV-seropositive. The CDR3 runs from the conserved cysteine through the conserved F or W. A D gene is named only where the DNA matches it firmly. Clone size is stated in some rows and not others, as once, few, many or a class when expanded.

D	size	V	J	CDR3	DNA
-	-	TRBV19	TRBJ2-1	CASSIARKQRSSYNEQFF	TGTGCCAGTAGTATAGCTAGAAAACAGCGGAGCTCCTACAATGAGCAGTTCTTC
-	-	TRBV27	TRBJ1-5	CASSETFSNQPQHF	TGTGCCAGCAGTGAGACTTTTAGCAATCAGCCCCAGCATTTT
TRBD1	-	TRBV5-1	TRBJ2-5	CASRLTGDGETQYF	TGCGCCAGCCGTCTTACAGGGGACGGCGAGACCCAGTACTTC
TRBD1	-	TRBV6-1	TRBJ2-5	CASSAGTGVETQYF	TGTGCCAGCAGCGCCGGGACAGGGGTAGAGACCCAGTACTTC
-	-	TRBV7-2	TRBJ2-5	CASSLGSTSMETQYF	TGTGCCAGCAGCTTAGGGTCGACTAGTATGGAGACCCAGTACTTC
-	-	TRBV25-1	TRBJ1-1	CASSEYGRNTEAFF	TGTGCCAGCAGTGAATATGGGAGAAACACTGAAGCTTTCTTT
TRBD1	-	TRBV18	TRBJ1-2	CASSTGQGNYGYTF	TGTGCCAGCTCAACGGGACAGGGGAACTATGGCTACACCTTC
-	-	TRBV4-2	TRBJ1-5	CASSSEGVGQPQHF	TGTGCCAGCAGCTCCGAGGGGGTAGGTCAGCCCCAGCATTTT
TRBD1	-	TRBV6-6	TRBJ1-5	CASSYTGGVGNQPQHF	TGTGCCAGCAGTTACACAGGGGGCGTTGGCAATCAGCCCCAGCATTTT
TRBD1	-	TRBV29-1	TRBJ2-3	CSVEDLIGQGASTDTQYF	TGCAGCGTTGAAGATTTAATAGGACAGGGGGCAAGCACAGATACGCAGTATTTT
-	-	TRBV28	TRBJ1-5	CASSLVTVIFQPQHF	TGTGCCAGCAGTTTAGTAACGGTGATTTTTCAGCCCCAGCATTTT
-	-	TRBV27	TRBJ2-6	CASSLGLSSGANVLTF	TGTGCCAGCAGTTTAGGACTGTCTTCTGGGGCCAACGTCCTGACTTTC
TRBD1	-	TRBV27	TRBJ1-4	CASSLGQGMRKLFF	TGTGCCAGCAGTTTGGGACAGGGGATGCGAAAACTGTTTTTT
-	-	TRBV4-2	TRBJ2-4	CASSQSLGQGTAKNIQYF	TGTGCCAGCAGCCAAAGTTTGGGGCAGGGGACGGCCAAAAACATTCAGTACTTC
-	-	TRBV29-1	TRBJ1-1	CSVAGGEDTEAFF	TGCAGCGTTGCTGGGGGCGAGGACACTGAAGCTTTCTTT
-	-	TRBV23-1	TRBJ2-2	CASSQSRPRGAGELFF	TGCGCCAGCAGTCAATCGAGGCCTCGGGGTGCCGGGGAGCTGTTTTTT
-	-	TRBV18	TRBJ1-1	CASSGGENTEAFF	TGTGCCAGCTCAGGAGGGGAGAACACTGAAGCTTTCTTT
-	-	TRBV9	TRBJ1-3	CASSVTRAGNTIYF	TGTGCCAGCAGCGTCACACGGGCTGGAAACACCATATATTTT
-	once	TRBV5-1	TRBJ2-1	CASSLGGQRHEQFF	TGCGCCAGCAGCTTGGGGGGCCAGCGACATGAGCAGTTCTTC
-	-	TRBV5-6	TRBJ1-1	CASSLESSGMNTEAFF	TGTGCCAGCAGCTTGGAGTCCTCAGGGATGAACACTGAAGCTTTCTTT
-	-	TRBV25-1	TRBJ2-1	CASSSLVRLREQFF	TGTGCCAGCAGTTCCCTGGTCAGGCTTCGAGAGCAGTTCTTC
TRBD1	once	TRBV29-1	TRBJ1-2	CSAQGIDYGYTF	TGCAGCGCACAGGGGATCGACTATGGCTACACCTTC
-	-	TRBV29-1	TRBJ2-3	CSVGSGPSSTDTQYF	TGCAGCGTTGGGAGCGGTCCCTCTAGCACAGATACGCAGTATTTT
-	few	TRBV19	TRBJ1-2	CASSIAGQGISGYTF	TGTGCCAGTAGTATAGCGGGGCAGGGGATCAGTGGCTACACCTTC
TRBD1	few	TRBV11-3	TRBJ2-2	CASSLQLGTGKDTGELFF	TGTGCCAGCAGCTTACAATTGGGGACAGGCAAGGACACCGGGGAGCTGTTTTTT
TRBD1	few	TRBV4-1	TRBJ2-5	CASSLGQGQETQYF	TGCGCCAGCAGCCTAGGACAGGGGCAAGAGACCCAGTACTTC
TRBD1	-	TRBV7-9	TRBJ1-4	CASSLGGQGAKNEKLFF	TGTGCCAGCAGCTTAGGAGGCCAGGGGGCGAAGAATGAAAAACTGTTTTTT
TRBD2	once	TRBV4-1	TRBJ2-3	CASSQVLAGGVTDTQYF	TGCGCCAGCAGCCAAGTCCTAGCGGGAGGCGTCACAGATACGCAGTATTTT
TRBD2	-	TRBV5-1	TRBJ2-7	CASSGGLAGEGYEQYF	TGCGCCAGCAGCGGGGGACTAGCGGGAGAAGGGTACGAGCAGTACTTC
TRBD1	-	TRBV11-3	TRBJ1-1	CASSYRGNTEAFF	TGTGCCAGCAGCTACAGGGGGAACACTGAAGCTTTCTTT
TRBD2	few	TRBV29-1	TRBJ2-2	CSVKGTSGRETGELFF	TGCAGCGTAAAAGGGACTAGCGGGAGAGAGACCGGGGAGCTGTTTTTT
TRBD1	-	TRBV5-4	TRBJ2-7	CASTERQGRSYEQYF	TGTGCCAGCACCGAGCGACAGGGAAGATCCTACGAGCAGTACTTC
-	-	TRBV4-2	TRBJ1-2	CASSQEWTVRNYGYTF	TGTGCCAGCAGCCAAGAATGGACAGTCAGGAACTATGGCTACACCTTC
TRBD2	-	TRBV4-2	TRBJ2-7	CASSQDRGGLAGARSDEQYF	TGTGCCAGCAGCCAAGATCGGGGTGGGCTAGCGGGAGCTAGGTCTGACGAGCAGTACTTC
-	-	TRBV25-1	TRBJ2-5	CASSDLRQRQETQYF	TGTGCCAGCAGTGATCTAAGACAGAGACAAGAGACCCAGTACTTC
-	-	TRBV19	TRBJ2-5	CASHPNGKAQETQYF	TGTGCCAGTCACCCGAACGGGAAGGCACAAGAGACCCAGTACTTC
TRBD1	once	TRBV14	TRBJ1-5	CASSQNRGGQPQHF	TGTGCCAGCAGCCAAAATCGAGGGGGCCAGCCCCAGCATTTT
-	-	TRBV28	TRBJ1-5	CASSLFRNQPQHF	TGTGCCAGCAGTTTATTCCGGAATCAGCCCCAGCATTTT
-	-	TRBV11-2	TRBJ2-1	CASSPLAITYNEQFF	TGTGCCAGCAGCCCCCTAGCTATCACCTACAATGAGCAGTTCTTC
-	once	TRBV6-6	TRBJ2-5	CASSYYQGGETQYF	TGTGCCAGCAGTTACTACCAGGGGGGAGAGACCCAGTACTTC
-	-	TRBV6-5	TRBJ2-2	CASTLDSSNTGELFF	TGTGCCAGCACCCTGGACAGTTCGAACACCGGGGAGCTGTTTTTT